Listed below are T cell receptor beta chains from one sample, sequenced in a study of tumor-infiltrating lymphocytes in glioblastoma multiforme. MiXCR, run by TCRdb on the multiplex PCR reads, gives a single entry per CDR3 protein. The sample has 30,000 or so distinct CDR3 sequences, 50% to 75% seen once. Sequencing was performed on brain tumor tissue. These receptors were collected from a male donor with glioblastoma. Each CDR3 is given with its conserved first and last residue. Each record gives: CDR3 DNA, CDR3 protein, J gene, V gene, D gene, clone size, CDR3 length. The D gene is left open where the match is weak. Only some rows state a clone size, as once, few, many or a class for expanded clones.

TGTGCCAGCAGTGAAAGCACTGAAGCTTTCTTT CASSESTEAFF TRBJ1-1 TRBV6-6 NA many 11
TGTACCAGCAGCTTAGATTTGGGGGGTTTCGGAACTTTATTT CTSSLDLGGFGTLF TRBJ1-1 TRBV11-2 NA NA 14
TGCGCCAGCAGCTTGGCCCCAGGGGTAGGGACCGGGGAGCTGTTTTTT CASSLAPGVGTGELFF TRBJ2-2 TRBV5-1 NA NA 16
TGCGCCAGCAGCCACGATCAGGTCTCGGCTGTCACAGATACGCAGTATTTT CASSHDQVSAVTDTQYF TRBJ2-3 TRBV4-1 NA NA 17
TGTGCCAGCGGCTTAAGAGGCACAGATACGCAGTACTTT CASGLRGTDTQYF TRBJ2-3 TRBV11-3 NA NA 13
TGTGCCAGCACCCGGAGGCGAGATGAGCAGTTCTTC CASTRRRDEQFF TRBJ2-1 TRBV28 NA NA 12
TGTGCCATCAGCCCAGCCGCCTCTAACGGGAGATCCCAAGAGACCCAGTACTTC CAISPAASNGRSQETQYF TRBJ2-5 TRBV7-9 NA NA 18
TGCAGCACTTACGGGTCTAGCGGGAGTTACAATGAGAAGTTCTTC CSTYGSSGSYNEKFF TRBJ2-1 TRBV20-1 TRBD2 NA 15
TGCAGCGTGAGGGAATCTAGACCAGATACGCAGTATTTT CSVRESRPDTQYF TRBJ2-3 TRBV29-1 NA NA 13
TGTGCCATCAGTGAGCCGGTGGACTATGGCTACACCTTC CAISEPVDYGYTF TRBJ1-2 TRBV10-3 NA medium-sized 13
TGTGCCAGCAGTTCCCAGAGTAAACAGGGGGGGAACACTGAAGCTTTCTTT CASSSQSKQGGNTEAFF TRBJ1-1 TRBV28 TRBD1 few 17
TGCGCCAGCAGCCTCCGAGGCCTGAGGGGCACAGATACGCAGTATTTT CASSLRGLRGTDTQYF TRBJ2-3 TRBV5-1 NA many 16
TGTGACAGCAGCTTAGGGGGAACCCTCCACTTT CDSSLGGTLHF TRBJ1-6 TRBV11-2 NA NA 11
TGTGCCAGCAGTGACATGGGGTCGCACTATGGCTACACCTTC CASSDMGSHYGYTF TRBJ1-2 TRBV5-5 NA once 14
TGTGCCAGCAGCCGCAACGCGGGAGGTCGCAAGGATACGCAGTATTTT CASSRNAGGRKDTQYF TRBJ2-3 TRBV12-3/TRBV12-4 TRBD2 NA 16
TGCAGTGTTAGAGATCTAGGAGACCCGAACACCGGCGAGCTGTTTTTT CSVRDLGDPNTGELFF TRBJ2-2 TRBV20-1 NA NA 16
TGTGCCAGCAGCCACTACTCCCAAACCCCCACCGCCTACGAGCAGTACTTC CASSHYSQTPTAYEQYF TRBJ2-7 TRBV4-2 NA many 17
TGCAGCGTTGATGAAGAGAGCGACGAGCAGCACTTC CSVDEESDEQHF TRBJ2-7 TRBV29-1 NA NA 12
TGTGCCAGCAGCTTAGGGACAGCCCTTACCGGGGAGCTGTTTTTT CASSLGTALTGELFF TRBJ2-2 TRBV7-8 NA many 15
TGCAGTGCTAGGATGGGCCACGGTAATGAAAAACTGTTTTTT CSARMGHGNEKLFF TRBJ1-4 TRBV20-1 NA NA 14
TGTGCCAGCAGCTTACGGCGAGAGAATGAAAAACTGTTTTTT CASSLRRENEKLFF TRBJ1-4 TRBV7-9 NA medium-sized 14
TGCGCCAGCAGCCAGGTAACGGGGGAAGAGCAGTTCTTC CASSQVTGEEQFF TRBJ2-1 TRBV4-1 NA NA 13
TGCGCCAGCAGCCAACTACCGGGACATAGCAATCAGCCCCAGCACTTT CASSQLPGHSNQPQHF TRBJ1-5 TRBV4-1 NA NA 16
TGTGCCATCAGTGATCTAGCGGGAGGAACAAACGAGCAGTACTTC CAISDLAGGTNEQYF TRBJ2-7 TRBV10-3 TRBD2 NA 15
TGCGCCCGCAGTGGAATTGGGACAGGGGATTTATATGAGCAGTACTTC CARSGIGTGDLYEQYF TRBJ2-7 TRBV10-1 TRBD1 NA 16
TGTGCCAGCAGTTACGGCAGGGCAGCAGATACGCAGTATTTT CASSYGRAADTQYF TRBJ2-3 TRBV6-2/TRBV6-3 NA few 14
TGTGCCATCAGTGAGTCAGGGCAGGGTGAAGCTTTCTTT CAISESGQGEAFF TRBJ1-1 TRBV10-3 NA medium-sized 13